What follows are 11 T cell receptor beta chains derived from one specimen sequenced in a study of graft-versus-host responses after intestinal transplantation. The data were produced by immunoSEQ multiplex PCR, yet TCRdb's version contains in-frame clones alone and is incomplete. Of around 97,000 clones in the sample, over 85% were seen once. These receptors are not linked to any known antigen. This material consisted of unstimulated CD8+ T cells sorted from spleen or lymph node cells, taken before intestinal transplant. The receptor set was obtained from a human donor who received an intestinal transplant.

This chain uses TRBV27 with TRBJ2-5; the match to TRBD1 covers 9 bases. From germline, CDR1 is MNHEY and CDR2 SMNVEV (reference sequence). The junction had 8 bases not matched to a gene; V was cut back by 5 bases and J by 4 bases. The CDR3 runs 15 residues. The CDR3, as DNA: TGTGCCAGCAGTCCGGGGACAGGGTCACGAGAGACCCAGTACTTC. The encoded protein is CASSPGTGSRETQYF.

This clone was observed once. The chain links TRBV15 to TRBJ2-7; weak D call: TRBD1 (6 bases). This CDR3 is built from 13 residues. The germline gives CDR1 LNHNV, CDR2 YYDKDF (reference sequence). V lost 6 bases and J lost 3, with 12 bases in between. CDR3 bases: TGTGCCACCAGTCCGACAGGCCACTACGAGCAGTACTTC. It is translated as CATSPTGHYEQYF. The full variable domain, completed using reference TRBV15 and TRBJ2-7, is DAMVIQNPRYQVTQFGKPVTLSCSQTLNHNVMYWYQQKSSQAPKLLFHYYDKDFNNEADTPDNFQSRRPNTSFCFLDIRSPGLGDTAMYLCATSPTGHYEQYFGPGTRLTVT.

The rearrangement joins TRBV7-9 to TRBJ2-3, with TRBD2 matching over 10 bases. The CDR3 loop spans 18 amino acids. Germline loops: CDR1 SEHNR, CDR2 FQNEAQ (reference sequence). The J segment lost 2 bases and the V segment lost 3 bases, leaving 11 bases of the junction unmatched. The CDR3 is CASSFSTLAGGDTDTQYF. CDR3 DNA: TGTGCCAGCAGCTTTTCCACTTTAGCGGGGGGCGACACAGATACGCAGTATTTT.

The chain recombines TRBV4-1 with TRBJ2-3; D uncertain. Germline loops: CDR1 MGHRA, CDR2 YSYEKL. The CDR3 runs 13 residues. Trimming cost V 7 bases and J 2 bases, with 10 bases left between them. CDR3 region: CASKWTITDTQYF. The CDR3, as DNA: TGCGCCAGCAAATGGACCATCACAGATACGCAGTATTTT.

This chain links TRBV6-5 with TRBJ2-7; the D is unclear. The CDR3 contains 13 residues. Looked up from germline, CDR1 is MNHEY and CDR2 is SVGAGI. With 5 bases removed from V and 1 base from J, the gap between germline ends came to 9 bases. CDR3 protein: CASSQSGSYEQYF. The CDR3 bases are TGTGCCAGCAGTCAATCCGGTTCCTACGAGCAGTACTTC.

The J gene is TRBJ2-3, the V gene TRBV10-3; 9 bases line up with TRBD2. V lost 4 bases and J lost 0; bases outside the gene matches: 17. The CDR3 totals 20 residues. CDR1 is ENHRY and CDR2 is SYGVKD in the germline V gene. The CDR3 sequence is CAISGPDPGSGGSSTDTQYF. CDR3 sequence (DNA): TGTGCCATCAGTGGGCCGGACCCCGGTAGCGGGGGTTCTAGCACAGATACGCAGTATTTT.

This rearrangement joins TRBV13 to TRBJ1-1; perhaps TRBD1 as D (6 bases). There are 16 residues in the CDR3. Germline loops: CDR1 PRHDT, CDR2 FYEKMQ (reference sequence). Deletions cut 5 bases from V and 0 bases from J, with 16 bases between. CDR3 sequence (DNA): TGTGCCAGCAGCCCGCGACAGGTGCCTATGAACACTGAAGCTTTCTTT. Residues: CASSPRQVPMNTEAFF.

The chain combines TRBV10-2 with TRBJ1-5; no definite D call. Germline-derived CDR1 and CDR2 are WSHSY and SAAADI. The ends were cut back, 8 bases at V and 6 bases at J, with 8 bases in the middle. The CDR3 spans 11 residues. The CDR3 loop is CASGEGQPQHF. The CDR3 DNA reads TGCGCCAGCGGGGAAGGTCAGCCCCAGCATTTT.

V is TRBV9 and J is TRBJ2-2; D uncertain. Germline V gives CDR1 SGDLS, CDR2 YYNGEE. The CDR3 is 13 amino acids. V lost 2 bases to trimming and J lost 1 base, with 3 bases between them. The CDR3 DNA sequence: TGTGCCAGCAGCGTGGGGAACACCGGGGAGCTGTTTTTT. This translates into CASSVGNTGELFF.

This clone was observed a few times. V usage is TRBV19 and J usage is TRBJ1-5; the D is unclear. V lost 3 bases and J lost 2, with 8 bases in between. The CDR3 is 14 residues long. CDR1 and CDR2 from the germline V gene are LNHDA and SQIVND (reference sequence). Written as DNA, the CDR3 is TGTGCCAGTAGTATCGGAGAGGGCAATCAGCCCCAGCATTTT. The encoded protein is CASSIGEGNQPQHF.

The CDR3 loop reads CASSLTGGADTQYF. In nucleotides, the CDR3 is TGTGCCAGCAGTTTAACAGGGGGGGCAGATACGCAGTATTTT. The J gene is TRBJ2-3, the V gene TRBV27, with D maybe TRBD1 (8 bases). CDR1 is MNHEY and CDR2 is SMNVEV in the germline V gene (reference sequence). Deletions cut 2 bases from V and 4 bases from J, with 10 bases between. CDR3 size: 14 residues.